Listed below are T cell receptor beta chains from one sample, sequenced in a study of control samples from healthy donors and cancer patients. The assay was immunoSEQ multiplex PCR, and TCRdb's table has in-frame clones only and misses some. Among 100,000 to 150,000 clones listed, 87% were seen once. The sequenced sample consisted of blood. All receptors come from a man aged 35-49 years in good health. CDR3s include the opening cysteine and the closing phenylalanine or tryptophan. A D gene is named only where the DNA matches it firmly. Some rows have no size entry. The others give once, few or many, or a class for an expanded clone.

size: -
J: TRBJ2-5
D: TRBD2
V: TRBV11-3
CDR3: CASSLGGGRGGPFVETQYF
DNA: TGTGCCAGCAGCTTAGGAGGTGGGCGGGGGGGGCCTTTCGTGGAGACCCAGTACTTC

size: -
J: TRBJ1-6
D: -
V: TRBV18
CDR3: CASSPRGKGRDSPLHF
DNA: TGTGCCAGCTCACCAAGGGGGAAGGGACGGGATTCACCCCTCCACTTT

size: -
J: TRBJ1-2
D: -
V: TRBV7-9
CDR3: CASSREHGYTF
DNA: TGTGCCAGCAGCCGGGAACATGGCTACACCTTC

size: -
J: TRBJ1-1
D: TRBD1
V: TRBV6-1
CDR3: CASSGTGQGSITEAFF
DNA: TGTGCCAGCAGTGGGACGGGACAGGGAAGTATTACTGAAGCTTTCTTT

size: -
J: TRBJ2-5
D: -
V: TRBV5-4
CDR3: CASSPRKGVQETQYF
DNA: TGTGCCAGCAGCCCTCGTAAGGGGGTCCAAGAGACCCAGTACTTC

size: once
J: TRBJ2-3
D: TRBD2
V: TRBV4-3
CDR3: CASSQDAGGLFSTDTQYF
DNA: TGCGCCAGCAGCCAAGATGCGGGGGGACTTTTTAGCACAGATACGCAGTATTTT

size: -
J: TRBJ1-3
D: -
V: TRBV30
CDR3: CAWRRFSGNTIYF
DNA: TGTGCCTGGAGAAGGTTCTCTGGAAACACCATATATTTT

size: -
J: TRBJ2-5
D: TRBD2
V: TRBV5-1
CDR3: CASSLNGGGEETQYF
DNA: TGCGCCAGCAGCTTGAACGGCGGGGGGGAAGAGACCCAGTACTTC

size: -
J: TRBJ1-1
D: -
V: TRBV3-1/TRBV3-2
CDR3: CASSQGPQGRRNTEAFF
DNA: TGTGCCAGCAGCCAAGGGCCGCAGGGGCGACGGAACACTGAAGCTTTCTTT

size: -
J: TRBJ2-3
D: TRBD2
V: TRBV5-1
CDR3: CASSLGLAATDTQYF
DNA: TGCGCCAGCAGCTTGGGACTAGCGGCCACAGATACGCAGTATTTT

size: -
J: TRBJ1-1
D: -
V: TRBV6-5
CDR3: CASSFFGGNSEAFF
DNA: TGTGCCAGCAGTTTTTTCGGGGGGAATTCTGAAGCTTTCTTT

size: -
J: TRBJ2-1
D: TRBD1
V: TRBV29-1
CDR3: CSVDGDRHNEQFF
DNA: TGCAGCGTTGATGGGGACAGACACAATGAGCAGTTCTTC

size: -
J: TRBJ2-7
D: -
V: TRBV5-5
CDR3: CASSLRWTEGYEQYF
DNA: TGTGCCAGCAGCTTGAGGTGGACGGAAGGCTACGAGCAGTACTTC